The clone carrying this T cell receptor (beta chain) was found a few times. The antigen is undetermined. CDR1 is GTSNPN, CDR2 SVGIG, per germline (reference sequence). The CDR3 totals 12 residues. Deletions cut 3 bases from V and 3 bases from J, with 8 bases between. An assay was performed, and its level was deep. The repertoire was sequenced with immunoSEQ multiplex PCR; TCRdb's copy has only in-frame clones and lacks some. The table has approximately 980,000 clones, approximately 80% seen once. The data belong to a study of shared clonotypes between healthy human individuals. As for the study in general: Donors were a couple of women and a few men aged 18 to 49. Whole-study results and caveats: Across a handful of donors, naive CD4 shared roughly 5.1%, naive CD8 around 4%, memory CD4 more than 2%, memory CD8 0.4%.

This sequence joins TRBV30 and TRBJ1-2; D uncertain. The source material was memory CD4+ T cells sorted from blood. The subset here: CD45RA-negative fraction. The sequence was obtained from a young man in good health. The CDR3 sequence is CAWSPGDYGYTF. The CDR3 bases are TGTGCCTGGAGCCCTGGGGACTATGGCTACACCTTC.